This TCR beta chain was observed in a study of cytomegalovirus exposure and HLA in healthy donors (dated by TCRdb to the late 2010s). Notes on the research overall: According to an earlier analysis of 550 to 700 of the donors, some 170 million T cells yielded 95 million to 140 million unique TCR beta sequences and more than 250 Gb of sequence data. About 280 gigabases of sequencing data and 70 million to 100 million unique TCR sequences made up an early release that covered 500 to 650 HLA-typed donors. Of the roughly 390 genotyped donors, over 80% were placed in the genetic ancestry cluster associated with self-reported Caucasian donors. The aim of the study was to test whether cataloging public T cell receptors could identify signatures of past pathogen exposure. The T cell repertoires of 700 or so subjects were profiled by immunosequencing and related to cytomegalovirus serostatus. In addition to the first cohort of 666 subjects, a separate validation cohort of about 120 different subjects was used. The study combined high-throughput TCR immunosequencing, statistical association of individual TCRs with disease status, and machine learning to predict cytomegalovirus infection status. In a later analysis, previously published TCR beta repertoires from several hundred donors were re-analyzed and high-resolution HLA genotyping was added so that TCR occurrence patterns could be studied. Rather than drawing on any new phenotypic data, the later analysis identified candidate immune exposures from TCR beta sequences and the way those sequences occurred across donors. To decide whether each TCR beta V gene segment behaved as functional or pseudogenic, an earlier analysis of 587 of the donors relied on high-throughput TCR beta sequencing. Donor age, sex, ethnicity and CMV serostatus were compiled together with the repertoire data. In a later genetic analysis, genome-wide SNP genotypes for about three fifths of the 666 donors were used, and that subset was treated as a discovery cohort. Every discovery cohort repertoire had been produced on one sequencing platform. Both class I and class II loci were covered by HLA typing, at four-digit resolution. The number of typed donors differed by locus: about 629-640 for A, B, C, DRB1 and DQB1; some 500 for DQA1; over 600 for DPA1; and roughly 470 for DPB1. Four to six DR-DQ haplotypes were handled as single units for association and clustering because linkage in the cohort was strong. Across around 400 genotyped donors of the cohort, an average of about 240,000 unique TCR beta nucleotide sequences per donor were sequenced, and around 19% of those sequences were non-productive. The full study reports these points: Because counts were too low, about 17 rarely observed V segments, including chromosome 9 orphons, were excluded from the earlier analysis of fewer than 650 of the donors. Some IMGT-functional V segments, including TRBV6-2 and TRBV6-3, could not be told apart with the 87-base-pair reads, so those segments were excluded. A further reported finding was that TCR beta sequences accurately predicted the HLA-A and HLA-B alleles for most subjects in the first cohort. When HLA alleles, especially DR and DQ, strongly co-occurred, attributing TCR associations to individual alleles was difficult. A later genetic analysis associated a missense DCLRE1C variant with V-gene and J-gene trimming of TCR beta chains, and an independent cohort replicated the association. Because HLA typing was unavailable for some donors at each locus, only the typed subset was used in association tests. Most TCR sequences were observed very rarely across donors, whereas some public TCRs were present in many individuals. The authors suggested that the approach could potentially be generalized to other disease states and immunological phenotypes. Compared with equally common non-associated chains, HLA-associated TCR beta chains in a later analysis were more clonally expanded and had lower generation probabilities. Correlated functional status among segregating V segments might be attributable to linkage disequilibrium, but an unknown experimental factor could not be ruled out. A cluster of highly shared sequence variants was judged likely to be a technical artifact of the sequencing pipeline. In a later analysis, the rate of TCR association differed among HLA loci, with DRB1 alleles having the most associated TCRs and HLA-C alleles having the fewest. Sequencing depth was assumed to be roughly uniform across donors in the presence/absence analyses, though that assumption may not hold. A later analysis associated about 17,000 TCR beta sequences with specific HLA alleles at a false discovery rate of 0.05. In vitro tests confirmed that a few of the cytomegalovirus-associated TCR beta chains recognize cytomegalovirus antigens. In an earlier analysis of some 500 of the donors, most TCR beta V segments appeared in productive rearrangements about 87% or about 30% of the time, broadly matching IMGT annotations. A later analysis reported that several top co-occurrence clusters appeared linked to parvovirus B19, influenza, CMV and Epstein-Barr virus. The study gave a list of roughly 150 TCR beta chains associated with cytomegalovirus. This cohort had only TCR beta chains sequenced, and the lack of alpha or paired-chain data limited which features could be detected. The only immune exposure information available for the cohort was CMV serostatus. According to a later analysis, most CMV-associated TCR beta chains appeared to be HLA-restricted, and the HLA associations seemed to be driven largely by CMV exposure. The classifier was reported to diagnose cytomegalovirus status with high specificity and sensitivity in both the original cohort and the validation cohort. According to a later genetic analysis, donors in an Asian-associated ancestry cluster had fewer N-insertions in productive TCRs than the roughly 670-donor mean.

Note on this clone: Its antigen specificity is not known. Base-call qualities are not available, and no considerably larger clone is one nucleotide away.

Spanning cysteine to phenylalanine, the CDR3 consists of 14 amino acids. The CDR3 DNA has 42 bases and is translated from base 1. The germline V gene sets CDR1 to SGHRS and CDR2 to YFSETQ. The V end gives up 4 bases and the J end 2 bases, leaving 5 bases in the junction not matched to a gene. The cohort consisted of 600 or so healthy bone marrow donors. All cohort members were sampled while nominally healthy, although unrecorded immune exposures were likely present. The donor tested CMV seronegative and was one of the 352 seronegative cohort members. A peripheral blood sample was provided by each donor, and peripheral blood mononuclear cells were used for TCR beta sequencing. The Qiagen DNeasy Blood Extraction Kit was used to extract genomic DNA from the blood cell samples. Receptor libraries were prepared by the immunoSEQ multiplex PCR assay. For the multiplex PCR, a mixture combining 60 forward primers for TCR Vbeta segments and 13 reverse primers for TCR Jbeta segments was used. Amplification of the CDR3 region of rearranged TCR beta genes was performed with a multiplex PCR assay on genomic DNA. Amplified TCR beta libraries were sequenced as 87-base-pair reads on the Illumina HiSeq System. The study's own analysis went as follows. Across the roughly 640 repertoires, a later analysis counted 60 million to 90 million unique TCR beta chains, approximately 10 million of which were shared by at least two donors. Raw reads were error-corrected and collapsed into unique sequences with a nearest-neighbor algorithm that merged closely related sequences to remove PCR and sequencing errors. To assign V, D and J gene segments, CDR3 sequences were aligned to IMGT reference sequences. For a sequence to be retained, a match of at least six nucleotides to both a V gene segment and a J gene segment was required. A rearrangement was called productive if the CDR3 had no stop codons and remained in frame with V and J, and every other rearrangement was called non-productive. CDR3 was defined by IMGT convention, running from the second conserved V-encoded cysteine to the conserved J-encoded phenylalanine. The earlier analysis of some 580 of the donors excluded any sequence lacking an unambiguous match to a single V gene segment. An earlier analysis of a few hundred of the donors classified V segments as functional when productive rearrangements were above 56.7% and as segregating when the standard deviation between donors was above 5%. A statistical classification framework was built to diagnose cytomegalovirus status from the catalog of TCR beta chain sequences. In a later analysis, V and J genes were assigned by comparing TCR nucleotide sequences against IMGT/GENE-DB human TR gene sequences. In a later analysis, CDR3 sequences and most-parsimonious VDJ recombination scenarios were assigned using the TCRdist pipeline. In a later analysis, each TCR beta chain was defined by its CDR3 amino acid sequence together with its V-gene family, and reads without a unique V-gene family were excluded. A later analysis removed roughly 590 highly shared, low-generation-probability nucleotide sequences to deal with suspected cross-contamination and a sequencing artifact. A later analysis calculated a clonal expansion index for each public chain from normalized within-repertoire ranks of inferred template counts. A later analysis computed generation probabilities with a VDJ recombination model fitted to out-of-frame rearrangements, and checked the results against IGoR. Hypergeometric tests were used in a later analysis to score TCR-TCR, TCR-HLA and TCR-CMV co-occurrence, with a repertoire-size bias correction applied to the TCR pairs. To estimate false discovery rates, a later analysis permuted the HLA or CMV assignments 20 times. A later analysis grouped co-occurring TCRs with DBSCAN, adding TCRdist sequence similarity when clustering within HLA-allele-positive subsets. For co-occurrence clustering, repertoires with fewer than 30,000 or more than 120,000 public chains were excluded, along with roughly 5 repertoires with anomalous nucleotide sharing. TCRdb retrieved this table from immuneACCESS and kept in-frame rearrangements only. Not all clones are present; in checked studies, unresolved V genes account for under half, and no reason is known for the remainder. The V and J calls and the clone size are those of that table, but D and trimming were determined from the DNA. This sample comprises about 150,000 clones, approximately 80% of them detected only once. The ten largest clones capture approximately 4% of the sample.

This TCR was sampled from a male donor in good health and CMV-seronegative. Recombination linked TRBV5-1 to TRBJ2-5; TRBD1 fits 7 bases in the junction. The source material was PBMCs. The sequenced DNA: TGCGCCAGCAGCGCAGGGGGACGGCAAGAGACCCAGTACTTC. Its translation is CASSAGGRQETQYF.